This T cell receptor beta chain derives from a study of cytomegalovirus exposure and HLA in healthy donors. Whole-study results and caveats: The study carried out a later analysis of TCR beta sequences. It associated roughly 17,000 of them with specific HLA alleles at a false discovery rate of 0.05. In a later analysis, CMV-associated beta chains were mostly HLA-associated, it appeared.

In germline, CDR1 is SQVTM, CDR2 ANQGSEA. V was trimmed by 4 bases and J by 1 base, leaving 13 bases between them. The CDR3 length is 14 residues. PCR primers comprised 60 Vbeta and 13 Jbeta primers. TCRdb's copy holds only in-frame clones and misses some; the assay was immunoSEQ multiplex PCR. The sample has over 200,000 clones; around four fifths are singletons. This clone has just a few counts. Its antigen is unidentified. The clonotype comes from a woman aged 55-69 years in good health and CMV-seropositive. What was sequenced was PBMCs. The V call is TRBV29-1, the J call TRBJ2-5; D might be TRBD2 (5 bases). This chain's CDR3 is CSVGSWETQETQYF. The DNA for the CDR3 is TGCAGCGTTGGTTCGTGGGAGACCCAAGAGACCCAGTACTTC.